The next 21 T cell receptor beta chains were all read from a single sample in a study of blood T cell repertoires in COVID-19. Some clones are missing from TCRdb's copy, which holds only in-frame ones; the method was immunoSEQ multiplex PCR. The sample has some 380,000 clones; over 65% are singletons. Sequences were obtained from peripheral blood. The receptors derive from a human donor with acute or convalescent COVID-19. The donor label of this sample is uncertain.

The chain employs TRBV11-2 and TRBJ2-7; possible D gene TRBD2, 5 bases. The germline V and J ends were trimmed by 5 bases and 2 bases, with 13 bases remaining between them. This CDR3 is built from 14 residues. The germline CDR1 and CDR2 sequences are SGHAT and FQNNGV. The CDR3 coding sequence is TGTGCCAGCAGCACGTGGACTGGAACCTACGAGCAGTACTTC. Translated, it gives CASSTWTGTYEQYF.

The genes are TRBV7-8 and TRBJ2-7; D unclear. The germline CDR1 and CDR2 sequences are SGHVS and FQNEAQ. CDR3 length: 13 amino acids. The V end was cut by 3 bases, the J end by 3 bases, with 9 bases between. The CDR3 DNA reads as TGTGCCAGCAGCTTGGAGACCCGCTACGAGCAGTACTTC. Protein: CASSLETRYEQYF.

The J gene is TRBJ2-2, the V gene TRBV19, with a weak D call TRBD2 (5 bases). This CDR3 is 16 amino acids long. CDR1 LNHDA and CDR2 SQIVND come from the germline V gene (reference sequence). V lost 6 bases and J 0 bases, leaving 14 bases between the germline ends. The DNA of the CDR3 is TGTGCCAGTAGGCCCCCACTAGGCGCGAACACCGGGGAGCTGTTTTTT. Amino acid sequence: CASRPPLGANTGELFF.

This chain links TRBV7-2 with TRBJ1-4, with a possible D match to TRBD1 (5 bases). The germline CDR1 and CDR2 sequences are SGHTA and FQGNSA. This CDR3 is built from 16 residues. Trimming took 4 bases from V and 5 from J, leaving 17 bases between them. The CDR3 coding sequence is TGTGCCAGCAGCTATATTATCGGGGGGGGGAATGAAAAACTGTTTTTT. The encoded protein is CASSYIIGGGNEKLFF.

V gene TRBV5-1 combines with J gene TRBJ2-7; D is perhaps TRBD1 (6 bases). V lost 7 bases and J 4 bases, leaving 15 bases between the germline ends. The CDR3 consists of 13 residues. Germline-derived CDR1 and CDR2 are SGHRS and YFSETQ. The CDR3 region is CASGQDSDYEQYF. The DNA for the CDR3 is TGCGCCAGCGGCCAGGACAGCGATTACGAGCAGTACTTC. The full variable domain, with the rest looked up from reference TRBV5-1 and TRBJ2-7, is KAGVTQTPRYLIKTRGQQVTLSCSPISGHRSVSWYQQTPGQGLQFLFEYFSETQRNKGNFPGRFSGRQFSNSRSEMNVSTLELGDSALYLCASGQDSDYEQYFGPGTRLTVT.

The chain is built from TRBV18 and TRBJ1-2, with D perhaps TRBD1 (6 bases). CDR3 length equals 12 residues. V dropped 4 bases and J dropped 5 bases, with 8 bases sitting between them. Germline loops: CDR1 KGHSH, CDR2 LQKENI. CDR3 sequence: CASSLDSYGYTF. In DNA, the CDR3 is TGTGCCAGCTCACTGGACAGTTATGGCTACACCTTC.

This chain connects TRBV6-5 to TRBJ2-6; no firm D call. The germline CDR1 and CDR2 sequences are MNHEY and SVGAGI. V dropped 6 bases and J dropped 2 bases, with 5 bases sitting between them. This CDR3 contains 13 residues. The CDR3 bases are TGTGCCAGCAGGGCCCCTGGGGCCAACGTCCTGACTTTC. Protein sequence: CASRAPGANVLTF.

The chain recombines TRBV6-2 or TRBV6-3 with TRBJ2-1; 12 bases align to TRBD2. The CDR3 consists of 16 residues. Germline loops: CDR1 MNHEY, CDR2 SVGEGT. V trimming: 6 bases; J trimming: 0 bases; junction bases outside the gene matches: 3. CDR3 bases: TGTGCCAGCAGCTCGACTAGCGGGAGCTCCTACAATGAGCAGTTCTTC. This codes for CASSSTSGSSYNEQFF.

To note about this clone: Other nucleotide sequences in the sample specify the same CDR3. J is TRBJ2-5 and V is TRBV18, with 8 bases identical to TRBD1. Per germline, CDR1 KGHSH and CDR2 LQKENI. The V gene end was trimmed by 4 bases and the J gene end by 4 bases; junction bases not matched to a gene: 2. This CDR3 contains 13 residues. The CDR3 sequence: CASSQTGVETQYF. In DNA form, the CDR3 reads TGTGCCAGCTCACAGACAGGGGTAGAGACCCAGTACTTC.

The genes are TRBV5-1 and TRBJ1-2, with 8 nucleotides matching TRBD1. The ends lost 4 bases at V and 5 bases at J; junction bases unmatched: 10. The CDR3 is made up of 15 amino acids. Germline V gene lookup returns CDR1 SGHRS and CDR2 YFSETQ. The CDR3 is CASSPGQAVAYGYTF. Here the CDR3 DNA reads TGCGCCAGCAGCCCGGGACAGGCAGTAGCGTATGGCTACACCTTC.

The chain joins TRBV7-9 to TRBJ2-1, with 10 nucleotides matching TRBD2. The CDR3 consists of 15 residues. The germline V gene has CDR1 SEHNR and CDR2 FQNEAQ (reference sequence). The junction had 10 bases not matched to a gene; V was cut back by 8 bases and J by 6 bases. This chain's CDR3 is CASLSGRAYSNEQFF. CDR3 in DNA: TGTGCCAGCCTCAGCGGGAGGGCCTACAGCAATGAGCAGTTCTTC.

The chain couples TRBV6-1 to TRBJ2-2; D uncertain. Trimming took 1 base from V and 3 from J, leaving 3 bases between them. The CDR3 has 13 residues. Germline V lookup: CDR1 MNHNS, CDR2 SASEGT. CDR3 nucleotides: TGTGCCAGCAGTGAAGACTACACCGGGGAGCTGTTTTTT. This codes for CASSEDYTGELFF.

The chain employs TRBV19 and TRBJ1-2; D is perhaps TRBD1 (5 bases). V was cut by 3 bases and J by 0 bases, with 17 bases left in between. Germline CDR1 LNHDA, CDR2 SQIVND (reference sequence). The CDR3 runs to 17 residues. The CDR3 DNA follows: TGTGCCAGTAGTATCTTGGACACCGGCCGAGCTAACTATGGCTACACCTTC. Its translation: CASSILDTGRANYGYTF.

The rearrangement links TRBV5-5 to TRBJ2-5; D is uncertain. The ends were cut back, 0 bases at V and 4 bases at J, with 10 bases in the middle. Germline V gene data show CDR1 as SGHKS and CDR2 as YYEKEE (reference sequence). The CDR3 covers 14 residues. The CDR3 loop is CASSLGAARETQYF. CDR3 DNA sequence: TGTGCCAGCAGCTTGGGCGCGGCGCGAGAGACCCAGTACTTC.

The V gene is TRBV28, the J gene TRBJ1-4; D gene ambiguous. Between the trimmed V and J ends, which lost 5 bases and 6 bases, there was a span of 7 bases. This CDR3 has 12 amino acids. Per the germline V gene, CDR1 is MDHEN and CDR2 is SYDVKM. In DNA form, the CDR3 reads TGTGCCAGCAGTCCTCAGTATGAAAAACTGTTTTTT. Translating it yields CASSPQYEKLFF.

The genes are TRBV9 and TRBJ1-3; weak D call: TRBD1 (5 bases). The germline V and J ends were trimmed by 0 bases and 3 bases, with 7 bases remaining between them. The CDR3 has 14 residues. Looked up from germline, CDR1 is SGDLS and CDR2 is YYNGEE. DNA for the CDR3: TGTGCCAGCAGCGTAGCAACAGGTGGAAACACCATATATTTT. It encodes CASSVATGGNTIYF.

This clone has just one count. The V gene is TRBV7-2, the J gene TRBJ2-7, with a possible D match to TRBD1 (7 bases). CDR1 is SGHTA and CDR2 is FQGNSA in the germline V gene. The germline V and J ends were trimmed by 4 bases and 1 base, with 11 bases remaining between them. The CDR3 is 14 residues long. The CDR3: CASSSPGGSYEQYF. The CDR3, as DNA: TGTGCCAGCAGCTCGCCAGGGGGGTCCTACGAGCAGTACTTC.

The J gene is TRBJ2-5, the V gene TRBV5-6, with 10 bases aligning to TRBD2. The J segment lost 1 base and the V segment lost 4 bases, leaving 4 bases of the junction unmatched. CDR3 size: 15 residues. The germline V gene has CDR1 SGHDT and CDR2 YYEEEE. The CDR3 DNA reads as TGTGCCAGCAGCCTTATAGCGGGGGGCCAAGAGACCCAGTACTTC. Translated, it gives CASSLIAGGQETQYF.

This clone showed up just once. The sample holds other DNA sequences that translate to the same CDR3. The V gene is TRBV5-1, the J gene TRBJ2-5; D gene uncertain. CDR1 is SGHRS, CDR2 YFSETQ, per germline. Trimming removed 4 bases at V and 2 bases at J, with 3 bases between. CDR3 length equals 11 residues. The CDR3 DNA is TGCGCCAGCAGCCTGCAAGAGACCCAGTACTTC. Amino acid sequence: CASSLQETQYF.

The chain links TRBV6-2 or TRBV6-3 to TRBJ2-7; possibly TRBD1 for D (5 bases). V was pared by 5 bases and J by 3 bases, with 8 bases between. The V gene's germline CDR1 is MNHEY and CDR2 SVGEGT. This CDR3 region has 12 residues. The CDR3 region is CASSPQGYEQYF. In DNA form, the CDR3 reads TGTGCCAGCAGTCCCCAGGGCTACGAGCAGTACTTC.

The J gene is TRBJ1-1, the V gene TRBV14; TRBD1 is a possible D gene (5 bases). This CDR3 spans 16 amino acids. The V end lost 3 bases, the J end lost 5 bases, and 19 bases lay between the germline ends. Germline loops: CDR1 SGHDN, CDR2 FVKESK. The CDR3 region is CASSHQSVRVGTEAFF. DNA for the CDR3: TGTGCCAGCAGCCATCAAAGCGTCAGGGTTGGAACTGAAGCTTTCTTT.